The next 8 T cell receptor beta chains were all read from a single sample in a study of shared clonotypes between healthy human individuals. Some clones are missing from TCRdb's copy, which holds only in-frame ones; the method was immunoSEQ multiplex PCR. Among roughly 1,100,000 clones listed, around four fifths were seen once. The sequencing input was memory CD4+ T cells sorted from blood. As for subset: CD45RA-negative fraction. The origin of the receptors is a man between 18 and 29 years old in good health.

The gene calls are TRBV14 and TRBJ2-7, with 11 bases lining up with TRBD2. In germline, CDR1 is SGHDN, CDR2 FVKESK. CDR3 size: 14 residues. The V segment lost 4 bases and the J segment 4 bases; nucleotides outside the gene matches: 3. This chain's CDR3 is CASSLTSGSYEQYF. The CDR3 DNA sequence: TGTGCCAGCAGCCTCACTAGCGGGAGTTACGAGCAGTACTTC.

This clone was seen a handful of times. The rearrangement links TRBV18 to TRBJ2-2; TRBD1 matches 7 bases. After removal of 3 bases from V and 7 bases from J, the junction contained 5 bases not matched to a gene. The CDR3 extends over 14 amino acids. Germline V CDR1 and CDR2: KGHSH, LQKENI. CDR3 sequence: CASSPRDSHGELFF. DNA of the CDR3: TGTGCCAGCTCACCCCGGGACAGTCACGGGGAGCTGTTTTTT.

The CDR3 region is CASSRLAGGPTDTQYF. The CDR3 DNA reads TGTGCCAGCAGCAGACTAGCGGGAGGGCCCACAGATACGCAGTATTTT. The rearrangement uses TRBV7-9 and TRBJ2-3, with TRBD2 matching 14 bases. From germline, CDR1 is SEHNR and CDR2 FQNEAQ (reference sequence). The CDR3 runs 16 residues. V shed 5 bases and J 2 bases; nucleotides not matched to a gene: 3.

V is TRBV9 and J is TRBJ2-3, with TRBD2 matching 12 bases. Trimming removed 10 bases from V and 3 bases from J; junction bases left unmatched: 9. Germline CDR1 and CDR2: SGDLS and YYNGEE. The CDR3 is 15 amino acids. The CDR3, as DNA: TGTGCCCGCCCCCAGACTAGCGGGAGTACAGATACGCAGTATTTT. Its translation is CARPQTSGSTDTQYF.

The chain employs TRBV4-1 and TRBJ1-4; D is unclear. The germline V gene has CDR1 MGHRA and CDR2 YSYEKL. With 4 bases removed from V and 6 bases from J, the gap between germline ends came to 6 bases. The CDR3 spans 12 residues. CDR3 in amino acids: CASSLTHEKLFF. CDR3 sequence (DNA): TGCGCCAGCAGCCTGACTCATGAAAAACTGTTTTTT.

This chain joins TRBV12-5 and TRBJ2-2, with D uncertain. The CDR3 runs to 16 residues. Germline CDR1 reads LGHNT; CDR2 reads FRNRAP. The V end lost 0 bases, the J end lost 0 bases, and 8 bases lay between the germline ends. The CDR3 DNA sequence: TGTGCTAGTGGTTTGGTACTGGCAGCGAACACCGGGGAGCTGTTTTTT. This encodes CASGLVLAANTGELFF.

This clone has at least ten counts. V and J are TRBV7-2 and TRBJ2-7; D may be TRBD1 (5 bases). The CDR3 is made up of 16 amino acids. V was trimmed by 5 bases and J by 2 bases, leaving 19 bases between them. Germline lookup yields CDR1 SGHTA and CDR2 FQGNSA. For the CDR3, the DNA is TGTGCCAGCAGCCTCCAGTCAGTAGGGGCAGCCTACGAGCAGTACTTC. This sequence encodes CASSLQSVGAAYEQYF.

The CDR3 reads CASSPDGVGRYNSPLHF. For the CDR3, the DNA is TGTGCCAGCAGCCCGGATGGTGTAGGTCGATATAATTCACCCCTCCACTTT. The rearrangement links TRBV5-8 to TRBJ1-6; D remains unclear. Trimming shortened V by 4 bases and J by 4 bases, and 18 bases separated the two germline ends. The CDR3 covers 17 residues. The germline CDR1 and CDR2 sequences are SGHTS and YDEGEE.